This T cell receptor beta chain is drawn from a study of blood T cell repertoires in COVID-19. The table came from immunoSEQ multiplex PCR; TCRdb's copy has only in-frame clones and leaves some out. This sample carries fewer than 250,000 clones, 80% of them seen once, and the ten largest clones take 6.9%. Germline assignment: CDR1 ENHRY and CDR2 SYGVKD. The V gene lost 3 bases and the J gene lost 0 bases, with 5 bases spanning the gap. The CDR3 spans 13 residues. The receptor was derived from a man aged 55 to 69 with acute or convalescent COVID-19. Input material: peripheral blood. This chain joins TRBV10-3 and TRBJ1-2; D is uncertain. The CDR3 sequence is CAISELTNYGYTF. CDR3 DNA sequence: TGTGCCATCAGTGAACTCACTAACTATGGCTACACCTTC.